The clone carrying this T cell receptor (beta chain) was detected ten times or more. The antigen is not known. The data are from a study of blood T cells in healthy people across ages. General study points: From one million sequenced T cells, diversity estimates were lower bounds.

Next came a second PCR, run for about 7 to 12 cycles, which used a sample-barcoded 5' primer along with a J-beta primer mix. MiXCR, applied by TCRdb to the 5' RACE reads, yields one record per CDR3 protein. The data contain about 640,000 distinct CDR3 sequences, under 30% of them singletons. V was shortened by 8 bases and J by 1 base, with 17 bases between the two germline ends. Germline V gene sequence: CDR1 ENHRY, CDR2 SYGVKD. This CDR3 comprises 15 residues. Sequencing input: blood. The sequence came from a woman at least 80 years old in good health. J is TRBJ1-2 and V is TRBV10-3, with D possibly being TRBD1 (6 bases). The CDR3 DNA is TGTGCCATCGGTTCCGGGACACAAGATAACTATGGCTACACCTTC. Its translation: CAIGSGTQDNYGYTF.